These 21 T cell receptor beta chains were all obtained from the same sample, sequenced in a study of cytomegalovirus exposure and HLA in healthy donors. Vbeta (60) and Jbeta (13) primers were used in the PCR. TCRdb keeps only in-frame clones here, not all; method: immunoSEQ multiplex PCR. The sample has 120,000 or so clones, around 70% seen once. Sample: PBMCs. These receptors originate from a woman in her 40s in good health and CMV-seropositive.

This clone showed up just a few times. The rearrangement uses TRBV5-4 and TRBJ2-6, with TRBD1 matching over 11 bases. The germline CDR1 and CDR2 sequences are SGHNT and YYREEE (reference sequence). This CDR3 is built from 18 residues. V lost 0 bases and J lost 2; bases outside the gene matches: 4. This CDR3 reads CASSLVGQGETGANVLTF. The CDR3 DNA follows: TGTGCCAGCAGCTTGGTGGGACAGGGGGAAACTGGGGCCAACGTCCTGACTTTC. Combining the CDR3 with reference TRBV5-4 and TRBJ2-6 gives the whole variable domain ETGVTQSPTHLIKTRGQQVTLRCSSQSGHNTVSWYQQALGQGPQFIFQYYREEENGRGNFPPRFSGLQFPNYSSELNVNALELDDSALYLCASSLVGQGETGANVLTFGAGSRLTVL.

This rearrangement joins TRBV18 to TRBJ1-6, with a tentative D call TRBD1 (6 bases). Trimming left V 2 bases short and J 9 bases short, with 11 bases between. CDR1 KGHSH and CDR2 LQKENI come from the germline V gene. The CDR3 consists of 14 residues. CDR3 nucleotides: TGTGCCAGCTCACCAGGAACAGGGAGTTCACCCCTCCACTTT. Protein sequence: CASSPGTGSSPLHF.

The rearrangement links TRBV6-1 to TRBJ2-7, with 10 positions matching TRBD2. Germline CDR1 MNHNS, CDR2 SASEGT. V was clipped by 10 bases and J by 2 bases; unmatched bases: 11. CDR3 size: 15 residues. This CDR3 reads CATGGSGGFTYEQYF. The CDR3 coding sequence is TGTGCCACCGGGGGTAGCGGGGGGTTCACCTACGAGCAGTACTTC.

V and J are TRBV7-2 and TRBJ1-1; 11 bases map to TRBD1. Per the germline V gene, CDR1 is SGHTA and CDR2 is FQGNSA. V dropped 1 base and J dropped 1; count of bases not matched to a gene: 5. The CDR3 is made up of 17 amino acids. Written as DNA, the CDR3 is TGTGCCAGCAGCTTAGTGGGCGGACAGGGGGCGAACACTGAAGCTTTCTTT. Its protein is CASSLVGGQGANTEAFF.

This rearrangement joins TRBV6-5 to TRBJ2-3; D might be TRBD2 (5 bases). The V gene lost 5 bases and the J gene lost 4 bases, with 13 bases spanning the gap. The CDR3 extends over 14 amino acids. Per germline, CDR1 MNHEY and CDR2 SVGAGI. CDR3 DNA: TGTGCCAGCAGTCCCCTTTTCGGGGCAGATACGCAGTATTTT. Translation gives CASSPLFGADTQYF.

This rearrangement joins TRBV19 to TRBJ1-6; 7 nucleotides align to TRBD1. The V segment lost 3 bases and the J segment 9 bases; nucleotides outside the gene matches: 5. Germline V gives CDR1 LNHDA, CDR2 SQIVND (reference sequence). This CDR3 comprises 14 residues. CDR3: CASSITGVVSPLHF. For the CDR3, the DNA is TGTGCCAGTAGTATCACAGGGGTAGTTTCACCCCTCCACTTT.

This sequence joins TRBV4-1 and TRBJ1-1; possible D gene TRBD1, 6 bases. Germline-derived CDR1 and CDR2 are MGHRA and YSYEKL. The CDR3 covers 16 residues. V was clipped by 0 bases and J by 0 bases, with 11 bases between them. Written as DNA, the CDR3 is TGCGCCAGCAGCCAAGATATTAGGACAGTGAACACTGAAGCTTTCTTT. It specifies CASSQDIRTVNTEAFF.

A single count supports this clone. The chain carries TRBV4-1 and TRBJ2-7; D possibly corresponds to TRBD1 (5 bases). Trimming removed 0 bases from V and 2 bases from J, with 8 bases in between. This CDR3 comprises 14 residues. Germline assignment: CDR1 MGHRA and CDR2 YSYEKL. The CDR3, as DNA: TGCGCCAGCAGCCAAGATGACAGTCCCTACGAGCAGTACTTC. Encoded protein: CASSQDDSPYEQYF.

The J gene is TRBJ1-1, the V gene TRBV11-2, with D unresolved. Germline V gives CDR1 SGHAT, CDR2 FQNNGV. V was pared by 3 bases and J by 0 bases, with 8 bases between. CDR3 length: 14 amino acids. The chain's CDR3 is CASSFAHMNTEAFF. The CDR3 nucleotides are TGTGCCAGCAGCTTCGCTCACATGAACACTGAAGCTTTCTTT.

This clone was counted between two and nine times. The CDR3 reads CASSVEAGALNIQYF. In DNA, the CDR3 is TGTGCCAGCAGCGTAGAGGCGGGGGCATTAAACATTCAGTACTTC. This chain links TRBV9 with TRBJ2-4; a weak D match, TRBD2 (7 bases). Germline CDR1 SGDLS, CDR2 YYNGEE. The V and J ends lost 0 bases and 6 bases respectively, with 13 bases between them. This CDR3 spans 15 amino acids.

CDR3 sequence reads: CASSELAQASGNTIYF. The CDR3 DNA follows: TGTGCCAGCAGTGAATTAGCACAGGCATCTGGAAACACCATATATTTT. The chain links TRBV2 to TRBJ1-3; the D gene is possibly TRBD1 (5 bases). This CDR3 spans 16 amino acids. V was pared by 2 bases and J by 1 base, with 12 bases between. Germline assignment: CDR1 SNHLY and CDR2 FYNNEI.

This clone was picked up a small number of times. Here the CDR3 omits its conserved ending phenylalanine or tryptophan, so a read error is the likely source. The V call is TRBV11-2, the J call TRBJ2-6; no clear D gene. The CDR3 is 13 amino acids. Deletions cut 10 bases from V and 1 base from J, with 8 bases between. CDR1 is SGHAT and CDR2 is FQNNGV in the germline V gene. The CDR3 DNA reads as TGTGCCACCAGATCTTCTGGGGCCAACGTCCTGACTGTC. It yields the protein CATRSSGANVLTV.

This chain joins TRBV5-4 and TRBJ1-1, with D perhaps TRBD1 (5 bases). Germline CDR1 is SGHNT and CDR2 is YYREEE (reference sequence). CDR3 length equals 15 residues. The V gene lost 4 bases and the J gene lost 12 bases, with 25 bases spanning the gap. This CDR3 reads CASSPRSGRASETFF. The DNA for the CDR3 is TGTGCCAGCAGCCCTCGTTCGGGCAGGGCGTCGGAAACTTTCTTT.

The CDR3 nucleotides read TGTGCCAGCAGTCCCCCAGGGACACGCGGCGTCCGGCCCCAGCATTTT. It yields the protein CASSPPGTRGVRPQHF. The chain has TRBV28 and TRBJ1-5, with D possibly matching TRBD1 (6 bases). CDR1 and CDR2 (germline): MDHEN, SYDVKM. The CDR3 consists of 16 residues. The ends were cut back, 5 bases at V and 9 bases at J, with 23 bases in the middle.

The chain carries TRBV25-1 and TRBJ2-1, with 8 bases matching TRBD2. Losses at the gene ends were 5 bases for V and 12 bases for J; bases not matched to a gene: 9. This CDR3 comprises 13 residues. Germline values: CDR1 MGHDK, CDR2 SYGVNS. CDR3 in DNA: TGTGCCAGCAGTTGGGCAGCGGGGGTCCGGCAGTTCTTC. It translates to CASSWAAGVRQFF. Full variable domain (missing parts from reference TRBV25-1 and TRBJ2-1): EADIYQTPRYLVIGTGKKITLECSQTMGHDKMYWYQQDPGMELHLIHYSYGVNSTEKGDLSSESTVSRIRTEHFPLTLESARPSHTSQYLCASSWAAGVRQFFGPGTRLTVL.

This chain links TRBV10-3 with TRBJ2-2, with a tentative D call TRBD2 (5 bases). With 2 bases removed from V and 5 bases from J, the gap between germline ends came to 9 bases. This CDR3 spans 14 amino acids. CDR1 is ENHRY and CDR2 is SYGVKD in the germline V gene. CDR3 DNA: TGTGCCATCAGTGAGATGACTATTACCGGGGAGCTGTTTTTT. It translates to CAISEMTITGELFF.

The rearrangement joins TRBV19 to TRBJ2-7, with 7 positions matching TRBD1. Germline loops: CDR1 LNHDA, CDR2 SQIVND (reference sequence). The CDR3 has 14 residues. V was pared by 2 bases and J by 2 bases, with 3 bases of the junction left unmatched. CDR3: CASSIKGGAYEQYF. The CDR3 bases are TGTGCCAGTAGTATAAAAGGGGGCGCCTACGAGCAGTACTTC.

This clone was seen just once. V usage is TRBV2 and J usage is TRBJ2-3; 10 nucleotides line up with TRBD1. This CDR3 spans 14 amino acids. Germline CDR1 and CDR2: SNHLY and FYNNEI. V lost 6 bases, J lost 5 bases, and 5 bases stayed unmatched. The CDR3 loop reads CASRRTGGQDTQYF. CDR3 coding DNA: TGTGCCAGCAGAAGGACAGGGGGACAAGATACGCAGTATTTT. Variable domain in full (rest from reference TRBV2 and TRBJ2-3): EPEVTQTPSHQVTQMGQEVILRCVPISNHLYFYWYRQILGQKVEFLVSFYNNEISEKSEIFDDQFSVERPDGSNFTLKIRSTKLEDSAMYFCASRRTGGQDTQYFGPGTRLTVL.

The CDR3 loop reads CASSVGGGSNTEAFF. For the CDR3, the DNA is TGTGCCAGCAGCGTAGGGGGGGGGTCGAACACTGAAGCTTTCTTT. The chain joins TRBV9 to TRBJ1-1; tentatively, D is TRBD1 (5 bases). V lost 0 bases and J 1 base, leaving 10 bases between the germline ends. The germline CDR1 and CDR2 sequences are SGDLS and YYNGEE. CDR3 length equals 15 residues.

The CDR3 loop reads CASSFGGGSGETQYF. DNA for the CDR3: TGCGCCAGCAGCTTTGGCGGGGGTTCGGGGGAGACCCAGTACTTC. J is TRBJ2-5 and V is TRBV5-1, with 7 bases aligning to TRBD2. The trim removed 2 bases at V and 5 bases at J, leaving 9 bases unmatched. The germline gives CDR1 SGHRS, CDR2 YFSETQ. The CDR3 runs 15 residues.

CDR3 sequence: CASKSPGPNYGYTF. CDR3 DNA sequence: TGTGCCAGCAAGTCGCCAGGGCCTAACTATGGCTACACCTTC. The rearrangement links TRBV6-5 to TRBJ1-2; weak D call: TRBD1 (5 bases). The V gene lost 7 bases and the J gene lost 0 bases, with 12 bases spanning the gap. This CDR3 has 14 residues. Looked up from germline, CDR1 is MNHEY and CDR2 is SVGAGI.